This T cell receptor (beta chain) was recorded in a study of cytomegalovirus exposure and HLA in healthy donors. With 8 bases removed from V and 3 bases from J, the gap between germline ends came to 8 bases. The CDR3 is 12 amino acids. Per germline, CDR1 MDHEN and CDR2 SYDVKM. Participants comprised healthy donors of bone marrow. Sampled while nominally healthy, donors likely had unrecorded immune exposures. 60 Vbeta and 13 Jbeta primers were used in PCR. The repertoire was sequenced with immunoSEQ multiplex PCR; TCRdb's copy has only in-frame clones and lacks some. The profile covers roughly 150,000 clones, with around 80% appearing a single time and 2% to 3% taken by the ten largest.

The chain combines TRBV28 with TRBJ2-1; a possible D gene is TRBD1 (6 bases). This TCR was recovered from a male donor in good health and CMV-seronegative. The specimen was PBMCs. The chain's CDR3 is CASRTVYNEQFF. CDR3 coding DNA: TGTGCCAGCCGGACAGTCTACAATGAGCAGTTCTTC.